The subject of this entry is one T cell receptor (beta chain). This CDR3 contains 15 residues. J was trimmed by 3 bases and V by 3 bases; bases with no gene match: 8. The germline V gene encodes CDR1 KGHSH and CDR2 LQKENI. This specimen comes from a study of OX40 agonist ivuxolimab in advanced cancers. Repertoires were generated with immunoSEQ multiplex PCR, while TCRdb's copy carries only in-frame clones and drops some. This sample has some 58,000 clones, with around four fifths found just once. The source is an adult with an advanced solid tumor such as melanoma, head and neck, liver or kidney cancer. The V call is TRBV18, the J call TRBJ2-7; 7 nucleotides agree with TRBD2. Sample: CD4+ or CD8+ T cells sorted from blood, taken in a trial of the OX40 agonist ivuxolimab. As DNA, the CDR3 is TGTGCCAGCTCACCGCGACTAGCTCAAGACTACGAGCAGTACTTC. It yields the protein CASSPRLAQDYEQYF.